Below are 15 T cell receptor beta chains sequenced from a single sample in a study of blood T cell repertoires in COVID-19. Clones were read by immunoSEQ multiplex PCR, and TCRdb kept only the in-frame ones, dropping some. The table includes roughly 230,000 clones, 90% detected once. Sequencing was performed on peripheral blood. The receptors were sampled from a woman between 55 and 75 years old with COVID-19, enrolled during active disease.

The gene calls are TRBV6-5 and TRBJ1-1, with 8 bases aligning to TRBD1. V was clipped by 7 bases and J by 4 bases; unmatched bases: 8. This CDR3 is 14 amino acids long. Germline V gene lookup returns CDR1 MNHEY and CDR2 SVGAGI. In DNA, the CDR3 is TGTGCCAGCAATTTGGACAGGGTTGGCACTGAAGCTTTCTTT. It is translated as CASNLDRVGTEAFF.

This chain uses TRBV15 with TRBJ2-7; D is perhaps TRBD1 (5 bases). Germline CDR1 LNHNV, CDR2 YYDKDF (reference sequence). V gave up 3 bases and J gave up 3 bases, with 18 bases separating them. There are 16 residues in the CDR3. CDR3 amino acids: CATSRQTRTRFYEQYF. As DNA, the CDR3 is TGTGCCACCAGCAGGCAAACTCGGACACGGTTCTACGAGCAGTACTTC.

The CDR3 loop is CASSLKGSTEAFF. CDR3 DNA sequence: TGTGCCAGCAGCTTAAAAGGGAGCACTGAAGCTTTCTTT. The gene calls are TRBV7-9 and TRBJ1-1; no clear D gene. The CDR3 is made up of 13 amino acids. Germline CDR1 reads SEHNR; CDR2 reads FQNEAQ (reference sequence). The V gene lost 2 bases and the J gene lost 4 bases, with 8 bases spanning the gap.

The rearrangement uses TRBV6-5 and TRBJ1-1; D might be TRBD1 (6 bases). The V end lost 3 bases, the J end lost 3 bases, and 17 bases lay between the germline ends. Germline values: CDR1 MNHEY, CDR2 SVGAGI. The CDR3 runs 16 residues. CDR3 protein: CASSYRGGRLHTEAFF. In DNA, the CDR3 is TGTGCCAGCAGTTATAGGGGGGGCAGACTTCACACTGAAGCTTTCTTT.

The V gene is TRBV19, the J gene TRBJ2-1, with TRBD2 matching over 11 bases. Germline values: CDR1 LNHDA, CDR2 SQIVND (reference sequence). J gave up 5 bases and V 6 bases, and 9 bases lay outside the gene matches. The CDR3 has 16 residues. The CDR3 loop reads CASSLRLAGPNNEQFF. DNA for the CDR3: TGTGCCAGTAGCCTCAGACTAGCGGGGCCTAACAATGAGCAGTTCTTC.

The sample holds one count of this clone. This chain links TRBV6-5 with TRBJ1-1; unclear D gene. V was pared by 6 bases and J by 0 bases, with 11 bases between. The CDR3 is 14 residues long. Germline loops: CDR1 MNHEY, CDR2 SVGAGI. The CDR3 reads CASSRSQVNTEAFF. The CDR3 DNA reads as TGTGCCAGCAGCCGATCACAAGTGAACACTGAAGCTTTCTTT.

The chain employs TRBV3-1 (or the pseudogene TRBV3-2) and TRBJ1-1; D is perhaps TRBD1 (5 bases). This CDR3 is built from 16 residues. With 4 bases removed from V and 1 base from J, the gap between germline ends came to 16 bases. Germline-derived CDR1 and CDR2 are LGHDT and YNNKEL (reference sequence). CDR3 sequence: CASSRRGGPKNTEAFF. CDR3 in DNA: TGTGCCAGCAGCCGGCGGGGCGGACCCAAGAACACTGAAGCTTTCTTT.

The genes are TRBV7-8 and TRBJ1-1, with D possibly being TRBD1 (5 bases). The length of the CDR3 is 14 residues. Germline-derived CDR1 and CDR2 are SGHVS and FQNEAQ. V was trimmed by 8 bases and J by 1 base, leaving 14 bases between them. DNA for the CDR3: TGTGCCAGCTACGGTCCGGGGGGGAACACTGAAGCTTTCTTT. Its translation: CASYGPGGNTEAFF.

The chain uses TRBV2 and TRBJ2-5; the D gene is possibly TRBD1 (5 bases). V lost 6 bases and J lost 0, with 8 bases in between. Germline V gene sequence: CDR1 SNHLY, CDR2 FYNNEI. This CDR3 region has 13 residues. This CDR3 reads CASRVDNQETQYF. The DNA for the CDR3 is TGTGCCAGCAGGGTGGACAACCAAGAGACCCAGTACTTC.

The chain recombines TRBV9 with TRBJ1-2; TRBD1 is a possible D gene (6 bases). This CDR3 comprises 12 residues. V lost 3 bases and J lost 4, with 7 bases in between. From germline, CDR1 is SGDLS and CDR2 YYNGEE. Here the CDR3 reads CASSEQGYGYTF. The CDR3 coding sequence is TGTGCCAGCAGCGAACAGGGCTATGGCTACACCTTC.

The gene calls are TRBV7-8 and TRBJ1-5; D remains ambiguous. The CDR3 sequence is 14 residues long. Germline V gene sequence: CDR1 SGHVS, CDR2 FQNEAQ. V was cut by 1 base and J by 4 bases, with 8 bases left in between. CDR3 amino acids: CASSLVGGNQPQHF. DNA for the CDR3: TGTGCCAGCAGCTTAGTAGGAGGGAATCAGCCCCAGCATTTT.

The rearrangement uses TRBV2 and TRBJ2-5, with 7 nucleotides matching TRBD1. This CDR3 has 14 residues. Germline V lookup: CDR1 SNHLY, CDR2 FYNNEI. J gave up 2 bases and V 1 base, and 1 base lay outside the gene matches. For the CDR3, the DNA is TGTGCCAGCAGTGAAGTCAGGGGGCAAGAGACCCAGTACTTC. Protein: CASSEVRGQETQYF.

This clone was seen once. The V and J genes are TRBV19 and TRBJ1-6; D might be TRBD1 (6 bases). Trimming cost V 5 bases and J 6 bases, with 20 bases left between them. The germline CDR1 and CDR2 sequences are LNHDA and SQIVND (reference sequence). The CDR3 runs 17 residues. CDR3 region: CASSVQQGAASNSPLHF. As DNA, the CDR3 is TGTGCCAGTAGTGTCCAACAGGGAGCCGCGAGTAATTCACCCCTCCACTTT.

The CDR3 nucleotides are TGCAGCGTTGCTCCCAGCAATGAGCAGTTCTTC. As protein: CSVAPSNEQFF. The V call is TRBV29-1, the J call TRBJ2-1, with no clear D. V lost 4 bases, J lost 6 bases, and 7 bases lay in between. The CDR3 is 11 residues long. Germline-derived CDR1 and CDR2 are SQVTM and ANQGSEA.

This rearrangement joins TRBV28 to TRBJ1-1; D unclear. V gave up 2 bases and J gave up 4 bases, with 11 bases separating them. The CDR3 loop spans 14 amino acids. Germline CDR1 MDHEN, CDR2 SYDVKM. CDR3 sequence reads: CASSLPLSGTEAFF. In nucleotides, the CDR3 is TGTGCCAGCAGTTTACCTCTAAGTGGCACTGAAGCTTTCTTT.